The clone carrying this T cell receptor beta chain was detected only once. Two consecutive negative NP/OP PCR tests, clearance, or resolved symptoms defined Cohort 3 recovery. The V gene's germline CDR1 is MNHNS and CDR2 SASEGT. Trimming shortened V by 1 base and J by 3 bases, and 7 bases separated the two germline ends. The CDR3 runs 13 residues. TCRdb's table, derived via immunoSEQ multiplex PCR, lists solely in-frame clones and lacks some. The sample lists around 250,000 clones, more than 75% occurring once. The record originates from a study of blood T cell repertoires in COVID-19. Material: PBMCs or T cells enriched from blood (not recorded which). The TCR originated in a man in his late teens or twenties who had recovered from COVID-19. V and J are TRBV6-1 and TRBJ2-7; D is perhaps TRBD2 (5 bases). CDR3 in amino acids: CASSEVRVYEQYF. The CDR3 region has the DNA TGTGCCAGCAGTGAAGTGAGGGTCTACGAGCAGTACTTC.